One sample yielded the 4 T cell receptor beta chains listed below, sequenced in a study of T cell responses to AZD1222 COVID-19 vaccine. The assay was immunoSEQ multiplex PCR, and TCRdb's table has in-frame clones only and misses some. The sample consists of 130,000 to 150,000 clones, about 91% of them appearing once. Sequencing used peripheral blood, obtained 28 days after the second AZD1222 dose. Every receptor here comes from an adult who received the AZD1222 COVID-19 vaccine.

The CDR3 bases are TGTGCCAGTAGTATCTGGAAGCCGGGTGTCAATGAGCAGTTCTTC. Protein product: CASSIWKPGVNEQFF. The J gene is TRBJ2-1, the V gene TRBV19; unclear D gene. Per the germline V gene, CDR1 is LNHDA and CDR2 is SQIVND (reference sequence). Trimming pared 3 bases from V and 6 bases from J, leaving 15 bases between. The CDR3 is made up of 15 amino acids.

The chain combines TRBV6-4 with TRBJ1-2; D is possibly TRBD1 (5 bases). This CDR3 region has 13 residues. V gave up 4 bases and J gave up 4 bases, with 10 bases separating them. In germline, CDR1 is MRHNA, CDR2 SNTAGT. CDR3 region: CASSGGFSYGYTF. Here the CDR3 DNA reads TGTGCCAGCAGTGGGGGGTTTAGCTATGGCTACACCTTC.

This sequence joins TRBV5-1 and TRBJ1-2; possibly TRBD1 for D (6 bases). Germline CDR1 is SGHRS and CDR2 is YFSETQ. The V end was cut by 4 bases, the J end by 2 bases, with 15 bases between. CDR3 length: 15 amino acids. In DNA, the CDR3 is TGCGCCAGCAGCCCAACTACAGGGACCAACTATGGCTACACCTTC. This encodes CASSPTTGTNYGYTF.

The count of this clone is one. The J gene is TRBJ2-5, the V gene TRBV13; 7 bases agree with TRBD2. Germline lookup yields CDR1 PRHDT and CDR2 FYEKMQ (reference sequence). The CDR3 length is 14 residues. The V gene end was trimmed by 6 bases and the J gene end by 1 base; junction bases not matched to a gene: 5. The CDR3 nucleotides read TGTGCCAGCAGACAATGGGGGGGCCAAGAGACCCAGTACTTC. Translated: CASRQWGGQETQYF.